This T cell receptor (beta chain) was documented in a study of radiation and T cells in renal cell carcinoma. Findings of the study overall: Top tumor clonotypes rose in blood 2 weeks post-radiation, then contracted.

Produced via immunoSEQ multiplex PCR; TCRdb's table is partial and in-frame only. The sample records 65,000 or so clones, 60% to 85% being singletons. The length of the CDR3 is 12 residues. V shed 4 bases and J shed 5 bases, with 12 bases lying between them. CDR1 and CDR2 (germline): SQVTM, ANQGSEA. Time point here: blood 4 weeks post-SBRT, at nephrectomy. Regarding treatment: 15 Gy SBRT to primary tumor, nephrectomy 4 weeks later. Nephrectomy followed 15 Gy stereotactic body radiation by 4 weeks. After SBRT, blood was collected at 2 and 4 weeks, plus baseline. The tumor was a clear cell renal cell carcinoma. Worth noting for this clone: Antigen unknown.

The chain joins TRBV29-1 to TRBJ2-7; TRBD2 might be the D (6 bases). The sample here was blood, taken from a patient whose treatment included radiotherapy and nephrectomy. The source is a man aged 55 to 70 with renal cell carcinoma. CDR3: CSVGRGNDEQYF. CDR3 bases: TGCAGCGTTGGGCGGGGCAACGACGAGCAGTACTTC.